This T cell receptor beta chain was documented in a study of T cells in pancreatic ductal adenocarcinoma. Clones were sequenced by immunoSEQ multiplex PCR, and TCRdb holds only the in-frame ones, with some missing. The table records roughly 8,800 clones, roughly 70% of them present only once. Trimming cost V 5 bases and J 0 bases, with 11 bases left between them. Germline values: CDR1 SGHRS, CDR2 YFSETQ. CDR3 length: 14 residues. Findings and limits, study-wide: Blood clonality (about 0.069) did not differ significantly from tumor (approximately 0.12).

A remark on this clone: Its antigen is unidentified.

The selected patients with pancreatic ductal adenocarcinoma had surgery but no neoadjuvant therapy. The chain joins TRBV5-1 to TRBJ2-5; tentatively, D is TRBD1 (6 bases). Sequencing was performed on pancreatic tumor tissue. The source is a human donor with pancreatic ductal adenocarcinoma. The CDR3 region has the DNA TGCGCCAGCAGACAGGGCGGAAACCAAGAGACCCAGTACTTC. Its protein is CASRQGGNQETQYF.